These 24 T cell receptor beta chains share one sample of origin, sequenced in a study of beta chain features in type 1 diabetes. Regarding the study as a whole: All four CD4+ subsets of Type 1 diabetes patients contained TCRB CDR3s that were moderately but significantly shorter.

These receptors lack a known antigen. The whole isolated RNA underwent reverse transcription, so sequencing captured expressed TCRB transcripts. Here immunoSEQ multiplex PCR was the method, and the copy in TCRdb shows in-frame clones only, minus some. The table shows a few hundred thousand clones, with around 20% occurring only once. The sample taken for sequencing was naive CD4+ T cells from blood. These TCRs come from a woman aged 40 to 50 with type 1 diabetes.

This clone was recorded a few times. The V call is TRBV29-1, the J call TRBJ1-1; D might be TRBD1 (6 bases). Germline-derived CDR1 and CDR2 are SQVTM and ANQGSEA. The CDR3 is 13 residues long. V was shortened by 6 bases and J by 0 bases, with 11 bases between the two germline ends. This CDR3 is CSVTAGVNTEAFF. In DNA, the CDR3 is TGCAGCGTAACTGCAGGGGTGAACACTGAAGCTTTCTTT.

J is TRBJ2-5 and V is TRBV14; D possibly corresponds to TRBD2 (6 bases). CDR1 is SGHDN, CDR2 FVKESK, per germline. The V end was cut by 5 bases, the J end by 5 bases, with 12 bases between. The CDR3 consists of 13 residues. For the CDR3, the DNA is TGTGCCAGCAGCTCGGGACTTTTGGAGACCCAGTACTTC. Encoded protein: CASSSGLLETQYF.

This chain links TRBV15 with TRBJ1-5; 8 bases map to TRBD1. Germline V gene sequence: CDR1 LNHNV, CDR2 YYDKDF (reference sequence). This CDR3 is built from 14 residues. J lost 2 bases, V lost 4 bases, and 1 base had no gene match. CDR3 coding DNA: TGTGCCACCAGCACGACAGGGGGCAATCAGCCCCAGCATTTT. Its protein is CATSTTGGNQPQHF.

This clone appeared a few times. The rearrangement joins TRBV28 to TRBJ2-4; D may be TRBD1 (5 bases). CDR1 and CDR2 from the germline V gene are MDHEN and SYDVKM. This CDR3 is built from 13 residues. V was cut by 5 bases and J by 12 bases, with 17 bases left in between. CDR3 nucleotide sequence: TGTGCCAGCAGTACGCGACAGCCCAGAGCTCAGTACTTC. Encoded protein: CASSTRQPRAQYF.

This clone was picked up a small number of times. The chain employs TRBV2 and TRBJ1-6, with 7 bases lining up with TRBD1. The CDR3 contains 13 residues. V gave up 9 bases and J gave up 8 bases; unmatched junction bases: 7. The germline CDR1 and CDR2 sequences are SNHLY and FYNNEI. The CDR3 region is CASRGTEDSPLHF. The CDR3 nucleotides read TGTGCCAGTCGCGGGACAGAAGATTCACCCCTCCACTTT.

This clone occurred a few times. The CDR3 reads CASTPGDGRELFF. In DNA form, the CDR3 reads TGTGCCAGCACCCCGGGGGACGGGAGGGAGCTGTTTTTT. The chain combines TRBV28 with TRBJ2-2; D is perhaps TRBD2 (6 bases). CDR3 size: 13 residues. CDR1 MDHEN and CDR2 SYDVKM come from the germline V gene. V was clipped by 7 bases and J by 9 bases, with 15 bases between them.

J is TRBJ2-1 and V is TRBV19; 7 bases agree with TRBD1. From germline, CDR1 is LNHDA and CDR2 SQIVND (reference sequence). The CDR3 sequence is 16 residues long. With 5 bases clipped from V and 5 bases from J, the junction kept 12 bases outside the gene matches. CDR3 in DNA: TGTGCCAGTAGTTTTTCCACACAGGGGCGACACAATGAGCAGTTCTTC. Amino acid sequence: CASSFSTQGRHNEQFF.

This clone occurred a few times. The V and J genes are TRBV9 and TRBJ1-1; no clear D gene. The CDR3 has 15 amino acids. Germline values: CDR1 SGDLS, CDR2 YYNGEE. V lost 3 bases to trimming and J lost 0 bases, with 12 bases between them. The CDR3: CASSARTGLNTEAFF. CDR3 DNA: TGTGCCAGCAGCGCCCGGACGGGATTGAACACTGAAGCTTTCTTT.

The CDR3 DNA reads TGTGCTAGTGGTTCCCTTTCCGGGGGTCGCAATGAGCAGTTCTTC. It translates to CASGSLSGGRNEQFF. The chain uses TRBV12-5 and TRBJ2-1; D possibly corresponds to TRBD2 (6 bases). V dropped 4 bases and J dropped 6 bases, with 16 bases sitting between them. CDR3 size: 15 residues. CDR1 is LGHNT, CDR2 FRNRAP, per germline.

The chain couples TRBV7-9 to TRBJ1-2, with 8 bases identical to TRBD1. The V gene's germline CDR1 is SEHNR and CDR2 FQNEAQ (reference sequence). V shed 5 bases and J 8 bases; nucleotides not matched to a gene: 1. The CDR3 contains 11 residues. CDR3 region: CASSDRGGYTF. The CDR3 nucleotides are TGTGCCAGCAGCGACAGGGGCGGCTACACCTTC.

The chain links TRBV14 to TRBJ2-3, with 7 bases fitting TRBD2. Looked up from germline, CDR1 is SGHDN and CDR2 is FVKESK. V dropped 0 bases and J dropped 2; count of bases not matched to a gene: 8. This CDR3 contains 17 residues. The CDR3 region is CASSQEPGAGPTDTQYF. The CDR3 DNA sequence: TGTGCCAGCAGCCAAGAGCCTGGAGCGGGACCCACAGATACGCAGTATTTT.

The rearrangement links TRBV9 to TRBJ2-1; tentative D call: TRBD2 (5 bases). The V and J ends lost 3 bases and 9 bases respectively, with 10 bases between them. Germline CDR1 is SGDLS and CDR2 is YYNGEE. The CDR3 loop spans 12 amino acids. CDR3 amino acids: CASSAWTGEQFF. CDR3 DNA sequence: TGTGCCAGCAGCGCCTGGACTGGTGAGCAGTTCTTC.

The chain combines TRBV5-1 with TRBJ1-1, with a possible D match to TRBD1 (5 bases). Germline V CDR1 and CDR2: SGHRS, YFSETQ. The CDR3 sequence is 14 residues long. Between the trimmed V and J ends, which lost 5 bases and 0 bases, there was a span of 11 bases. CDR3 amino acids: CASRPGSMNTEAFF. The CDR3 bases are TGCGCCAGCAGACCAGGGTCCATGAACACTGAAGCTTTCTTT.

The chain combines TRBV28 with TRBJ1-4, with TRBD1 as a possible D gene (6 bases). Germline V lookup: CDR1 MDHEN, CDR2 SYDVKM. The CDR3 is 12 amino acids. The germline V and J ends were trimmed by 5 bases and 9 bases, with 10 bases remaining between them. CDR3 sequence (DNA): TGTGCCAGCAGTAGCGGACAGAAAAAACTGTTTTTT. Protein sequence: CASSSGQKKLFF.

This chain connects TRBV7-9 to TRBJ2-7, with a possible D match to TRBD1 (6 bases). V was trimmed by 3 bases and J by 0 bases, leaving 9 bases between them. CDR1 SEHNR and CDR2 FQNEAQ come from the germline V gene (reference sequence). The CDR3 loop spans 14 amino acids. CDR3: CASSFGQLSYEQYF. CDR3 DNA: TGTGCCAGCAGCTTCGGACAGCTCTCCTACGAGCAGTACTTC.

The CDR3 nucleotides read TGTGCCAGCAGCCAACAAGCGCGAGACTCTGGGGCCAACGTCCTGACTTTC. Its protein is CASSQQARDSGANVLTF. The chain recombines TRBV4-2 with TRBJ2-6; no firm D call. V lost 2 bases to trimming and J lost 0 bases, with 11 bases between them. CDR3 length: 17 residues. Germline V gene lookup returns CDR1 LGHNA and CDR2 YNFKEQ.

The rearrangement joins TRBV7-3 to TRBJ2-3; D gene unclear. The CDR3 is 14 residues long. In germline, CDR1 is SGHTA, CDR2 FQGTGA. V was shortened by 5 bases and J by 0 bases, with 9 bases between the two germline ends. CDR3 amino acids: CASSLGASTDTQYF. The CDR3 bases are TGTGCCAGCAGCCTCGGAGCTAGCACAGATACGCAGTATTTT.

The rearrangement links TRBV7-2 to TRBJ1-1; D call uncertain. The germline gives CDR1 SGHTA, CDR2 FQGNSA. The CDR3 spans 14 residues. The V end was cut by 8 bases, the J end by 1 base, with 14 bases between. The CDR3 DNA is TGTGCCAGCGGGAGACACCCAGAGAACACTGAAGCTTTCTTT. It encodes CASGRHPENTEAFF.

This clone was seen only a few times. The chain uses TRBV18 and TRBJ2-1, with 9 bases that match TRBD2. The CDR3 sequence is 15 residues long. Trimming removed 4 bases from V and 4 bases from J; junction bases left unmatched: 5. The germline CDR1 and CDR2 sequences are KGHSH and LQKENI. The chain's CDR3 is CASSQGLALYNEQFF. The CDR3 DNA is TGTGCCAGCTCACAGGGACTAGCCTTGTACAATGAGCAGTTCTTC.

The V gene is TRBV5-4, the J gene TRBJ1-2; D may be TRBD1 (6 bases). V was pared by 4 bases and J by 1 base, with 11 bases between. Germline-derived CDR1 and CDR2 are SGHNT and YYREEE (reference sequence). The CDR3 is 14 amino acids. The CDR3 DNA is TGTGCCAGCAGCACCGGACAGAATAACTATGGCTACACCTTC. Translating it yields CASSTGQNNYGYTF.

This clone was seen only a few times. This chain joins TRBV30 and TRBJ1-2, with 10 bases identical to TRBD1. The CDR3 spans 14 residues. Trimming cost V 0 bases and J 6 bases; bases outside gene matches: 4. CDR1 and CDR2 (germline): GTSNPN, SVGIG (reference sequence). The CDR3 DNA is TGTGCCTGGAGTGTAGAGACAGGGGGCGATGGCTACACCTTC. Translating gives CAWSVETGGDGYTF.

The chain's CDR3 is CAWSAPSYEQYF. The CDR3 nucleotides are TGTGCCTGGAGTGCTCCCTCCTACGAGCAGTACTTC. The rearrangement uses TRBV30 and TRBJ2-7; D unclear. This CDR3 comprises 12 residues. Trimming pared 1 base from V and 0 bases from J, leaving 4 bases between. From germline, CDR1 is GTSNPN and CDR2 SVGIG (reference sequence).

This clone has just a few counts. The chain joins TRBV7-8 to TRBJ2-2; D may be TRBD2 (5 bases). Trimming took 1 base from V and 9 from J, leaving 9 bases between them. Germline-derived CDR1 and CDR2 are SGHVS and FQNEAQ. This CDR3 is 13 amino acids long. CDR3 protein: CASSLDRGRELFF. The CDR3 nucleotides are TGTGCCAGCAGCTTAGACCGGGGAAGGGAGCTGTTTTTT.

The CDR3: CASSPVVANTGELFF. CDR3 nucleotide sequence: TGCGCCAGCAGCCCGGTTGTCGCGAACACCGGGGAGCTGTTTTTT. The rearrangement uses TRBV4-3 and TRBJ2-2; the D is unclear. Germline CDR1 and CDR2: LGHNA and YSLEER. Trimming removed 4 bases at V and 0 bases at J, with 9 bases between. This CDR3 spans 15 amino acids.